The rows below give T cell receptor beta chains drawn from one sample of a study of CD8+ T cells in alopecia areata. Libraries were prepared by immunoSEQ multiplex PCR; TCRdb keeps only in-frame clonotypes and omits some of them. The sample records approximately 210,000 clones, roughly 60% being singletons. The sample here was CD4+ T cells sorted from blood, taken at week 24, from a patient treated with tofacitinib. These receptor sequences come from a human donor with alopecia areata. Each CDR3 is given with its conserved first and last residue. The D gene is left open where the match is weak. Some rows mark clone size as missing; the rest say once, few, many or name a class of expanded clone.

D gene: TRBD2
clone size: medium-sized
J gene: TRBJ2-1
V gene: TRBV6-6
CDR3 protein: CASTRGSGVDEQFF
CDR3 DNA: TGTGCCAGCACCCGGGGTAGCGGGGTGGATGAGCAGTTCTTC

D gene: NA
clone size: NA
J gene: TRBJ2-3
V gene: TRBV7-3
CDR3 protein: CASSKTGTDTQYF
CDR3 DNA: TGTGCCAGCAGCAAAACGGGAACAGATACGCAGTATTTT

D gene: TRBD1
clone size: NA
J gene: TRBJ2-4
V gene: TRBV4-3
CDR3 protein: CASSQDRNIQYF
CDR3 DNA: TGCGCCAGCAGCCAGGACAGGAACATTCAGTACTTC

D gene: TRBD1
clone size: NA
J gene: TRBJ2-2
V gene: TRBV30
CDR3 protein: CAWSRGQGARGLFF
CDR3 DNA: TGTGCCTGGAGTCGGGGACAGGGGGCTAGGGGGCTGTTTTTT

D gene: NA
clone size: NA
J gene: TRBJ2-6
V gene: TRBV6-5
CDR3 protein: CASSYSPFSGANVLTF
CDR3 DNA: TGTGCCAGCAGTTACTCACCCTTCTCTGGGGCCAACGTCCTGACTTTC

D gene: TRBD1
clone size: NA
J gene: TRBJ1-6
V gene: TRBV5-4
CDR3 protein: CASSAGTDSPLHF
CDR3 DNA: TGTGCCAGCAGCGCCGGGACAGATTCACCCCTCCACTTT

D gene: NA
clone size: NA
J gene: TRBJ2-2
V gene: TRBV4-3
CDR3 protein: CASSQGYGATGELFF
CDR3 DNA: TGCGCCAGCAGCCAGGGGTACGGGGCCACCGGGGAGCTGTTTTTT

D gene: NA
clone size: few
J gene: TRBJ1-5
V gene: TRBV5-1
CDR3 protein: CASSVDGDSNQPQHF
CDR3 DNA: TGCGCCAGCAGCGTGGACGGGGATAGCAATCAGCCCCAGCATTTT

D gene: NA
clone size: NA
J gene: TRBJ2-5
V gene: TRBV7-3
CDR3 protein: CARRQETQYF
CDR3 DNA: TGTGCCAGAAGACAAGAGACCCAGTACTTC

D gene: TRBD1
clone size: NA
J gene: TRBJ1-5
V gene: TRBV30
CDR3 protein: CAWSPGQGSQPQHF
CDR3 DNA: TGTGCCTGGAGCCCCGGACAGGGGAGTCAGCCCCAGCATTTT

D gene: NA
clone size: NA
J gene: TRBJ1-6
V gene: TRBV30
CDR3 protein: CALTSYNSPLHF
CDR3 DNA: TGTGCCTTGACATCGTATAATTCACCCCTCCACTTT

D gene: TRBD1
clone size: few
J gene: TRBJ2-7
V gene: TRBV11-2
CDR3 protein: CASTMGQSIYEQYF
CDR3 DNA: TGTGCCAGCACCATGGGACAGTCCATCTACGAGCAGTACTTC

D gene: NA
clone size: NA
J gene: TRBJ2-3
V gene: TRBV7-2
CDR3 protein: CASSLGLFPDTQYF
CDR3 DNA: TGTGCCAGCAGCTTAGGTCTATTCCCAGATACGCAGTATTTT

D gene: TRBD1
clone size: NA
J gene: TRBJ2-1
V gene: TRBV5-1
CDR3 protein: CASSQDNRGNEQFF
CDR3 DNA: TGCGCCAGCAGCCAAGATAACAGGGGAAATGAGCAGTTCTTC

D gene: NA
clone size: NA
J gene: TRBJ1-4
V gene: TRBV5-6
CDR3 protein: CASTLGRWEKLFF
CDR3 DNA: TGTGCCAGCACCCTGGGACGATGGGAAAAACTGTTTTTT

D gene: NA
clone size: few
J gene: TRBJ2-7
V gene: TRBV7-2
CDR3 protein: CASSLKGQNYEQYF
CDR3 DNA: TGTGCCAGCAGCTTAAAAGGACAGAACTACGAGCAGTACTTC

D gene: NA
clone size: few
J gene: TRBJ2-7
V gene: TRBV29-1
CDR3 protein: CSGTTGLSHEQYF
CDR3 DNA: TGCAGCGGGACTACGGGACTCAGCCACGAGCAGTACTTC

D gene: NA
clone size: NA
J gene: TRBJ1-5
V gene: TRBV6-6
CDR3 protein: CASNRDSNQPQHF
CDR3 DNA: TGTGCCAGCAACCGGGACAGCAATCAGCCCCAGCATTTT

D gene: NA
clone size: NA
J gene: TRBJ2-7
V gene: TRBV6-1
CDR3 protein: CASSETSYEQYF
CDR3 DNA: TGTGCCAGCAGTGAAACCTCCTACGAGCAGTACTTC

D gene: NA
clone size: NA
J gene: TRBJ1-2
V gene: TRBV29-1
CDR3 protein: CSADSDTGGSYGYTF
CDR3 DNA: TGCAGCGCCGACTCTGACACGGGCGGGAGCTATGGCTACACCTTC

D gene: NA
clone size: NA
J gene: TRBJ2-3
V gene: TRBV27
CDR3 protein: CASSWGDRGTDTQYF
CDR3 DNA: TGTGCCAGCAGTTGGGGGGACCGTGGCACAGATACGCAGTATTTT

D gene: NA
clone size: few
J gene: TRBJ2-7
V gene: TRBV7-2
CDR3 protein: CASSILLGVSYEQYF
CDR3 DNA: TGTGCCAGCAGCATACTATTGGGAGTATCCTACGAGCAGTACTTC

D gene: TRBD1
clone size: few
J gene: TRBJ1-2
V gene: TRBV29-1
CDR3 protein: CSVDRGGYGYTF
CDR3 DNA: TGCAGCGTCGACAGGGGTGGCTATGGCTACACCTTC

D gene: NA
clone size: few
J gene: TRBJ2-4
V gene: TRBV6-5
CDR3 protein: CASSYTSKNIQYF
CDR3 DNA: TGTGCCAGCAGTTACACATCCAAAAACATTCAGTACTTC

D gene: NA
clone size: NA
J gene: TRBJ1-2
V gene: TRBV11-2
CDR3 protein: CASSLERGANYGYTF
CDR3 DNA: TGTGCCAGCAGCTTAGAACGGGGGGCGAACTATGGCTACACCTTC

D gene: NA
clone size: NA
J gene: TRBJ1-1
V gene: TRBV29-1
CDR3 protein: CSARDLRRAEAFF
CDR3 DNA: TGCAGCGCCCGGGACCTAAGAAGAGCTGAAGCTTTCTTT

D gene: NA
clone size: few
J gene: TRBJ2-1
V gene: TRBV5-1
CDR3 protein: CASSLESAGRNEQFF
CDR3 DNA: TGCGCCAGCAGCTTGGAATCGGCAGGGAGGAATGAGCAGTTCTTC

D gene: TRBD1
clone size: NA
J gene: TRBJ2-7
V gene: TRBV29-1
CDR3 protein: CSVEKGQGTSYEQYF
CDR3 DNA: TGCAGCGTTGAGAAAGGACAGGGGACATCCTACGAGCAGTACTTC

D gene: TRBD2
clone size: NA
J gene: TRBJ2-1
V gene: TRBV5-6
CDR3 protein: CASSLAGTRVQFF
CDR3 DNA: TGTGCCAGCAGCTTGGCCGGGACTAGGGTTCAGTTCTTC

D gene: TRBD1
clone size: NA
J gene: TRBJ2-1
V gene: TRBV2
CDR3 protein: CASRGTGHNEQFF
CDR3 DNA: TGTGCCAGCAGGGGGACAGGGCATAATGAGCAGTTCTTC

D gene: TRBD2
clone size: NA
J gene: TRBJ2-5
V gene: TRBV29-1
CDR3 protein: CSARTSGGALGETQYF
CDR3 DNA: TGCAGCGCACGGACTAGCGGGGGGGCATTGGGAGAGACCCAGTACTTC

D gene: NA
clone size: few
J gene: TRBJ2-1
V gene: TRBV7-9
CDR3 protein: CASSQGGGRRRHNEQFF
CDR3 DNA: TGTGCCAGCAGCCAGGGGGGTGGGCGGAGGAGACACAATGAGCAGTTCTTC

D gene: NA
clone size: NA
J gene: TRBJ2-7
V gene: TRBV5-1
CDR3 protein: CASSFGTESSYEQYF
CDR3 DNA: TGCGCCAGCAGCTTTGGGACTGAGAGCTCCTACGAGCAGTACTTC

D gene: TRBD2
clone size: NA
J gene: TRBJ2-1
V gene: TRBV30
CDR3 protein: CAWSGGLYNEQFF
CDR3 DNA: TGTGCCTGGTCGGGAGGGCTCTACAATGAGCAGTTCTTC

D gene: TRBD2
clone size: NA
J gene: TRBJ2-1
V gene: TRBV30
CDR3 protein: CAWSTGGGYNEQFF
CDR3 DNA: TGTGCCTGGAGTACTGGCGGGGGGTACAATGAGCAGTTCTTC